This T cell receptor (beta chain) comes out of a study of OX40 agonist ivuxolimab in advanced cancers. In the study overall: Three patients got partial responses; one had hepatocellular carcinoma and two had cutaneous melanoma.

Autoimmune disease history or systemic immunosuppression disqualified patients. The timepoints at which blood was sampled were baseline, cycle 4 day 1, and cycle 7 day 1. Comments on this clone: Its antigen is still unknown.

Germline V gene sequence: CDR1 SGHTA, CDR2 FQGNSA. Trimming cost V 5 bases and J 1 base, with 8 bases left between them. The CDR3 is 13 amino acids. The protocol was immunoSEQ multiplex PCR, while the TCRdb copy is restricted to in-frame clones and leaves out a portion. The sample includes over 80,000 clones, 70% to 90% of them seen just once. Overall study results and limits: In general, CD8+ T cells held more expanded clones than CD4+ did, on average.

The TCR comes from an adult with an advanced solid tumor such as melanoma, head and neck, liver or kidney cancer. The sequencing used CD4+ or CD8+ T cells sorted from blood, collected in a trial of the OX40 agonist ivuxolimab. The V gene is TRBV7-2, the J gene TRBJ1-1; D call uncertain. CDR3 sequence reads: CASSPDGNTEAFF. The CDR3 DNA reads TGTGCCAGCAGCCCGGACGGGAACACTGAAGCTTTCTTT. Complete variable domain (other parts from reference TRBV7-2 and TRBJ1-1): GAGVSQSPSNKVTEKGKDVELRCDPISGHTALYWYRQSLGQGLEFLIYFQGNSAPDKSGLPSDRFSAERTGGSVSTLTIQRTQQEDSAVYLCASSPDGNTEAFFGQGTRLTVV.